The clone carrying this T cell receptor beta chain showed up just a few times. Source study methods: How many nucleated cells were present was estimated from reference gene primer amplification. The table came from immunoSEQ multiplex PCR; TCRdb's copy has only in-frame clones and leaves some out. V and J calls and clone size are copied from that table; D and trimming were computed from the DNA. The table records under 250,000 clones, about 79% of them present only once. This record comes from a study of blood T cell repertoires in COVID-19. The wider study: PBMCs, B-cell-depleted T cells, or T cells provided the cDNA or gDNA that made up the material.

Trimming stripped 0 bases from V and 4 bases from J, with 6 bases between. The CDR3 covers 13 residues. The source is a man aged 50 to 59 with active or convalescent COVID-19. The sequenced sample was peripheral blood. The J gene is TRBJ1-2, the V gene TRBV12-3 or TRBV12-4, with D unresolved. The CDR3, as DNA: TGTGCCAGCAGTTTAGCGCCCAGCTATGGCTACACCTTC. Protein product: CASSLAPSYGYTF.